Detailed here is one TCR beta chain. What it binds is not known. TCRdb keeps only in-frame clones here, not all; method: immunoSEQ multiplex PCR. The sample has roughly 77,000 clones, roughly 91% seen once. The record originates from a study of T cells in localized non-small cell lung cancer. General study points: Detection in adjacent lung was observed for a median around 59 of the top 100 tumor clones. Of the tissues analyzed, uninvolved adjacent lung showed maximal T cell clonality, greater than tumor.

Germline V gives CDR1 SGHKS, CDR2 YYEKEE (reference sequence). CDR3 length equals 13 residues. V dropped 4 bases and J dropped 1 base, with 8 bases sitting between them. Source: peripheral blood, taken before any cancer treatment. This sequence originates from a woman aged 35-75 years with stage I squamous cell lung carcinoma. The J gene is TRBJ1-1, the V gene TRBV5-5; no firm D call. CDR3 bases: TGTGCCAGCAGCGCGGACGGGAACACTGAAGCTTTCTTT. Translation: CASSADGNTEAFF.